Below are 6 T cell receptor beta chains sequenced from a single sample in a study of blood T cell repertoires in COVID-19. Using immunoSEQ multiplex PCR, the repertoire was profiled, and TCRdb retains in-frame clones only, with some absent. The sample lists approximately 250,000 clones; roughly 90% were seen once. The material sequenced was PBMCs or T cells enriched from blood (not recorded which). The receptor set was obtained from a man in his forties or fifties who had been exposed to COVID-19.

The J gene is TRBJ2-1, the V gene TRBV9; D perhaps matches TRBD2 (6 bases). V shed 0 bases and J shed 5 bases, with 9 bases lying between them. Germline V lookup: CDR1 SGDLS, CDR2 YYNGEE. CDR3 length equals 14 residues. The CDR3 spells CASSVAGADNEQFF. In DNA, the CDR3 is TGTGCCAGCAGCGTAGCGGGAGCAGACAATGAGCAGTTCTTC.

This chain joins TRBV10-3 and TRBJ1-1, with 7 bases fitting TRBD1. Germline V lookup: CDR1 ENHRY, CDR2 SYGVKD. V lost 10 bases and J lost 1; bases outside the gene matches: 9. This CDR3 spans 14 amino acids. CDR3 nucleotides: TGTGCCACCCAGGGGGAACGGGGGAACACTGAAGCTTTCTTT. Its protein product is CATQGERGNTEAFF.

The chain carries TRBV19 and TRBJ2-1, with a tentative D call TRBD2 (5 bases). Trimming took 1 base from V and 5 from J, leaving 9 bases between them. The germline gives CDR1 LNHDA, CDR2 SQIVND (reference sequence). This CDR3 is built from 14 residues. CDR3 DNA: TGTGCCAGTAGTATAGCGGGATACCACAATGAGCAGTTCTTC. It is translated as CASSIAGYHNEQFF. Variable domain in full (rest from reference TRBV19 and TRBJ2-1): DGGITQSPKYLFRKEGQNVTLSCEQNLNHDAMYWYRQDPGQGLRLIYYSQIVNDFQKGDIAEGYSVSREKKESFPLTVTSAQKNPTAFYLCASSIAGYHNEQFFGPGTRLTVL.

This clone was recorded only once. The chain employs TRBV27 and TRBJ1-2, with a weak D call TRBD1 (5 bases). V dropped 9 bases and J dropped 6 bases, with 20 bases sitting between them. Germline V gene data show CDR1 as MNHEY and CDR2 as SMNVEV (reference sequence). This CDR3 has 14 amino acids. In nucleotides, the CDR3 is TGTGCCAGGGAACCCGGGGCTTCGGGGGATGGCTACACCTTC. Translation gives CAREPGASGDGYTF.

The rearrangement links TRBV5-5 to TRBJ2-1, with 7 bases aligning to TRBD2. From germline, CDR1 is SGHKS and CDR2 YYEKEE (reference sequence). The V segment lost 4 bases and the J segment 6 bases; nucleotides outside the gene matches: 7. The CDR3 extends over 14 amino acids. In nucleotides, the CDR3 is TGTGCCAGCAGCCCCCCCGGGGGGTTCAATGAGCAGTTCTTC. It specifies CASSPPGGFNEQFF.

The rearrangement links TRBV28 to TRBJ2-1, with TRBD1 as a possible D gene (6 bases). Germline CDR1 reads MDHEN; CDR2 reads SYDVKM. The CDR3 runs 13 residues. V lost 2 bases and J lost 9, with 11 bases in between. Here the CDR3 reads CASSLGTTFEQFF. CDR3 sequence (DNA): TGTGCCAGCAGTTTAGGGACAACCTTTGAGCAGTTCTTC.